The 9 T cell receptor beta chains reported below all come from one sample, sequenced in a study of T-cell memory formation after mild COVID-19. TCRdb passed the 5' RACE reads through MiXCR, listing each CDR3 protein once. The sample records 300,000 or so distinct CDR3 sequences, around 15% being singletons. Sequencing was carried out using PBMCs or a T cell subset sorted from them (not recorded which). All receptors come from a young man who had mild COVID-19 (a few samples of this study predate the infection). Cell type and time point are not known.

This clonotype was recorded a few times. This chain links TRBV10-3 with TRBJ2-3; 8 bases map to TRBD1. With V trimmed by 0 bases and J by 6 bases, 5 bases remained unmatched. The CDR3 sequence is 15 residues long. Germline-derived CDR1 and CDR2 are ENHRY and SYGVKD. CDR3 in DNA: TGTGCCATCAGTGAGTCGGGCAGGGGGCAGGATACGCAGTATTTT. It specifies CAISESGRGQDTQYF.

J is TRBJ1-2 and V is TRBV11-2; 7 bases match TRBD1. V shed 5 bases and J 8 bases; nucleotides not matched to a gene: 17. The CDR3 runs 16 residues. Germline assignment: CDR1 SGHAT and CDR2 FQNNGV. The DNA of the CDR3 is TGTGCCAGCAGCCCCCATAGAGTGACAGGGTTCAGCGGCTACACCTTC. Translating gives CASSPHRVTGFSGYTF.

The chain is built from TRBV12-3 or TRBV12-4 and TRBJ2-7; TRBD2 might be the D (5 bases). V lost 4 bases, J lost 4 bases, and 8 bases lay in between. There are 12 residues in the CDR3. DNA of the CDR3: TGTGCCAGCAGTTCGGGGAAATACGAGCAGTACTTC. Its translation is CASSSGKYEQYF.

This sequence joins TRBV4-2 and TRBJ2-1; D gene uncertain. The CDR3 is 14 residues long. Per germline, CDR1 LGHNA and CDR2 YNFKEQ. V was shortened by 3 bases and J by 4 bases, with 10 bases between the two germline ends. CDR3 nucleotide sequence: TGTGCCAGCAGCCAGACCCATTTGTACAATGAGCAGTTCTTC. Residues: CASSQTHLYNEQFF.

This clonotype appeared many times. The chain employs TRBV5-1 and TRBJ2-3; no clear D. The germline V gene has CDR1 SGHRS and CDR2 YFSETQ. Trimming cost V 0 bases and J 4 bases, with 15 bases left between them. The CDR3 runs 16 residues. CDR3 coding DNA: TGCGCCAGCAGCTTGGTTGGATTGGGGTCCGCAGATACGCAGTATTTT. Residues: CASSLVGLGSADTQYF.

Only a few counts were recorded for this clonotype. The CDR3 nucleotides read TGCAGCGTTGAAGCGATACCGAATGGCTGGGCCAACGTCCTGACTTTC. This gives the protein CSVEAIPNGWANVLTF. V usage is TRBV29-1 and J usage is TRBJ2-6; D is ambiguous. CDR3 length: 16 amino acids. Per the germline V gene, CDR1 is SQVTM and CDR2 is ANQGSEA. Trimming left V 1 base short and J 5 bases short, with 15 bases between.

J is TRBJ2-7 and V is TRBV24-1; TRBD1 aligns across 10 bases. With V trimmed by 9 bases and J by 2 bases, 6 bases remained unmatched. The CDR3 spans 14 residues. Germline V gives CDR1 KGHDR, CDR2 SFDVKD. The CDR3 here is CATGAGTGAYEQYF. CDR3 DNA: TGTGCCACCGGGGCCGGGACAGGGGCCTACGAGCAGTACTTC.

This clonotype was seen a handful of times. The chain couples TRBV5-1 to TRBJ2-1; 11 bases fit TRBD2. Trimming removed 4 bases from V and 10 bases from J; junction bases left unmatched: 7. The CDR3 runs to 14 residues. Germline V gives CDR1 SGHRS, CDR2 YFSETQ. CDR3 nucleotide sequence: TGCGCCAGCAGCCCTAGCGGGGGGCCCATAGAGCAGTTCTTC. Amino acids: CASSPSGGPIEQFF.

In this sample, this clonotype turned up many times. V usage is TRBV6-2 or TRBV6-3 and J usage is TRBJ1-6; 9 bases are a match to TRBD1. CDR3 length equals 16 residues. Germline trimming cut 6 bases from V and 16 bases from J; bases unmatched to any gene: 19. The germline CDR1 and CDR2 sequences are MNHEY and SVGEGT. CDR3 nucleotide sequence: TGTGCCAGCAGAACCACGCGGGGGACAGGGTCTCCGGCACTCCACTTT. It translates to CASRTTRGTGSPALHF.